The clone carrying this T cell receptor beta chain came up a few times. This specimen comes from a study of early T cells in non-severe SARS-CoV-2 infection. TCRdb reprocessed the 5' RACE reads via MiXCR and lists one record per CDR3 protein. The table records about 82,000 distinct CDR3 sequences, approximately 13% of them present only once. V lost 1 base and J lost 0; bases outside the gene matches: 7. In germline, CDR1 is DFQATT, CDR2 SNEGSKA (reference sequence). The CDR3 is 17 residues long. The chain recombines TRBV20-1 with TRBJ2-1; 9 bases agree with TRBD2. The clonotype originates from an adult who was a healthcare worker with PCR-confirmed SARS-CoV-2 infection or an uninfected control (not recorded which). Sequences were obtained from whole blood. The CDR3 reads CSARGLADSGSYNEQFF. CDR3 nucleotides: TGCAGTGCTAGAGGACTAGCGGACTCCGGCTCCTACAATGAGCAGTTCTTC.